The source of this T cell receptor (beta chain) is a study of blood T cell repertoires in COVID-19. Across the whole study: COVID-19 samples collected from the United States, Italy and Spain covered acute and convalescent phases. In each case, the material was cDNA or gDNA derived from T cells, B-cell-depleted T cells, or PBMCs.

V shed 0 bases and J 7 bases; nucleotides not matched to a gene: 3. CDR1 and CDR2 (germline): SGDLS, YYNGEE. The CDR3 totals 15 residues. Original methodology: From reference gene primer amplification, estimates of nucleated cell counts were derived. This table comes from immunoSEQ multiplex PCR, and its TCRdb copy is limited to in-frame clones, with some not included. From that table come the V and J calls and clone size; the DNA was used to work out D and trimming. In the table there are 30,000 to 40,000 clones, 75% to 90% of which are singletons. The sequence was obtained from a man between 50 and 59 years old with active or convalescent COVID-19. Sequences were obtained from peripheral blood. The chain carries TRBV9 and TRBJ2-1; 11 bases are a match to TRBD2. For the CDR3, the DNA is TGTGCCAGCAGCGTAGGGACTAGCGGGTTTAATGAGCAGTTCTTC. Its translation: CASSVGTSGFNEQFF. Using reference TRBV9 and TRBJ2-1 for the parts outside the CDR3, the full variable domain is DSGVTQTPKHLITATGQRVTLRCSPRSGDLSVYWYQQSLDQGLQFLIQYYNGEERAKGNILERFSAQQFPDLHSELNLSSLELGDSALYFCASSVGTSGFNEQFFGPGTRLTVL.